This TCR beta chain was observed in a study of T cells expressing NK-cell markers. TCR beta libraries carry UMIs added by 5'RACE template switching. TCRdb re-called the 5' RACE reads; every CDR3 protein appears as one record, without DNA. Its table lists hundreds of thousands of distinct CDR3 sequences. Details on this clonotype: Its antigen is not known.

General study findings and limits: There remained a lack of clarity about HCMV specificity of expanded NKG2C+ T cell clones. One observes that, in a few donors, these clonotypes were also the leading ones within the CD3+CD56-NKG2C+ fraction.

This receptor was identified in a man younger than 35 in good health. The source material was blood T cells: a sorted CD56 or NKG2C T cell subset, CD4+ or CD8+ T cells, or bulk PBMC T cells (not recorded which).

The CDR3: CATQLRPGGADEAFF. The chain combines TRBV7-9 with TRBJ1-1; with no DNA, the TCRdb D assignment of TRBD1 cannot be verified. The CDR3 sequence is 15 residues long. Germline values: CDR1 SEHNR, CDR2 FQNEAQ (reference sequence). The full variable domain, with the rest looked up from reference TRBV7-9 and TRBJ1-1, is DTGVSQNPRHKITKRGQNVTFRCDPISEHNRLYWYRQTLGQGPEFLTYFQNEAQLEKSRLLSDRFSAERPKGSFSTLEIQRTEQGDSAMYLCATQLRPGGADEAFFGQGTRLTVV.